One and the same sample provided the 19 T cell receptor beta chains below, sequenced in a study of shared clonotypes between healthy human individuals. Some clones are missing from TCRdb's copy, which holds only in-frame ones; the method was immunoSEQ multiplex PCR. Of about 490,000 clones in the sample, 81% were seen once. Sequencing was done on a sample of PBMCs. Receptors originate from a woman aged 40 to 50 in good health. Some clones in this sample may be carry-over from other donors' samples.

The V call is TRBV5-4, the J call TRBJ2-3; D is unclear. The CDR3 is made up of 16 amino acids. CDR1 is SGHNT and CDR2 is YYREEE in the germline V gene (reference sequence). V lost 0 bases and J 6 bases, leaving 17 bases between the germline ends. The CDR3, as DNA: TGTGCCAGCAGCTTGGCCAAACGCCGGAGTCTGGATACGCAGTATTTT. It encodes CASSLAKRRSLDTQYF.

This clone was seen only a few times. The chain is built from TRBV28 and TRBJ2-1, with 7 bases aligning to TRBD2. V lost 4 bases to trimming and J lost 6 bases; unmatched junction nucleotides: 6. CDR1 and CDR2 (germline): MDHEN, SYDVKM. This CDR3 is 14 amino acids long. The CDR3 DNA follows: TGTGCCAGCAGTTCGACAAGCGGGGTCAATGAGCAGTTCTTC. Its translation is CASSSTSGVNEQFF.

The J gene is TRBJ2-5, the V gene TRBV18, with unresolved D. V lost 4 bases, J lost 3 bases, and 9 bases lay in between. CDR1 is KGHSH, CDR2 LQKENI, per germline. The CDR3 is 13 residues long. The CDR3 DNA reads TGTGCCAGCTCACAGACCCTTAAAGAGACCCAGTACTTC. Translating gives CASSQTLKETQYF.

This clone was recorded many times. In nucleotides, the CDR3 is TGTGCCAGCAACGGGGCCCAGAGGGGCAATGAGCAGTTCTTC. This encodes CASNGAQRGNEQFF. V and J are TRBV2 and TRBJ2-1; D tentatively fits TRBD1 or TRBD2 (5 bases each). The CDR3 is 14 residues long. Trimming shortened V by 7 bases and J by 6 bases, and 16 bases separated the two germline ends. Germline-derived CDR1 and CDR2 are SNHLY and FYNNEI.

For this clone: A far larger clone is a single base away, which makes a read error likely. At the DNA level, this CDR3 is encoded by other sequences in the same sample as well. V is TRBV7-8 and J is TRBJ2-5; D is unclear. V was trimmed by 4 bases and J by 3 bases, leaving 15 bases between them. This CDR3 contains 15 residues. CDR1 and CDR2 (germline): SGHVS, FQNEAQ. The CDR3 sequence is CASSSLGRTKETQYF. The DNA for the CDR3 is TGTGCCAGCAGCTCTCTAGGACGGACGAAAGAGACCCAGTACTTC.

With respect to this clone: With a far larger clone one base away, a read error is the likely cause. The identical CDR3 is also encoded by other nucleotide sequences in the sample. The chain is built from TRBV4-1 and TRBJ1-2, with D uncertain. Per the germline V gene, CDR1 is MGHRA and CDR2 is YSYEKL. This CDR3 region has 13 residues. CDR3 nucleotide sequence: TGCGCCAGCAGCCAAGATTCCCCGACTGGCTACACCTTT. Translating it yields CASSQDSPTGYTF.

This rearrangement joins TRBV28 to TRBJ2-7, with 8 bases that match TRBD2. The trim removed 5 bases at V and 3 bases at J, leaving 6 bases unmatched. This CDR3 is built from 14 residues. Germline V gene data show CDR1 as MDHEN and CDR2 as SYDVKM. The CDR3 sequence is CASSTPGLVYEQYF. CDR3 DNA: TGTGCCAGCAGTACGCCGGGACTAGTCTACGAGCAGTACTTC.

The chain joins TRBV11-2 to TRBJ1-2; TRBD1 aligns across 10 bases. This CDR3 spans 14 amino acids. Per germline, CDR1 SGHAT and CDR2 FQNNGV. The V and J ends lost 5 bases and 1 base, in that order; junction bases with no gene match: 1. The CDR3 region is CASSRTGGNYGYTF. CDR3 DNA: TGTGCCAGCAGCCGGACAGGGGGTAACTATGGCTACACCTTC.

The chain employs TRBV28 and TRBJ1-4, with 9 bases lining up with TRBD1. Looked up from germline, CDR1 is MDHEN and CDR2 is SYDVKM. This CDR3 is built from 13 residues. The junction had 7 bases not matched to a gene; V was cut back by 4 bases and J by 13 bases. The CDR3 is CASSYRDRAGLFF. The CDR3 DNA sequence: TGTGCCAGCAGTTACCGGGACAGGGCGGGACTGTTTTTT.

This clone was counted once. The chain uses TRBV7-9 and TRBJ2-7, with D perhaps TRBD2 (5 bases). V was trimmed by 4 bases and J by 0 bases, leaving 13 bases between them. The CDR3 has 15 residues. CDR1 and CDR2 from the germline V gene are SEHNR and FQNEAQ (reference sequence). The CDR3, as DNA: TGTGCCAGCAGCTCCTCGCGGCTAGCCTCCTACGAGCAGTACTTC. It encodes CASSSSRLASYEQYF.

This chain connects TRBV18 to TRBJ2-1; D unresolved. Trimming took 0 bases from V and 7 from J, leaving 7 bases between them. This CDR3 region has 13 residues. Germline V gene lookup returns CDR1 KGHSH and CDR2 LQKENI. The CDR3: CASSPPRGNEQFF. In DNA, the CDR3 is TGTGCCAGCTCACCACCGCGAGGTAATGAGCAGTTCTTC.

The chain is built from TRBV7-2 and TRBJ1-3; 7 nucleotides match TRBD1. Germline V lookup: CDR1 SGHTA, CDR2 FQGNSA. The CDR3 is made up of 15 amino acids. With V trimmed by 4 bases and J by 2 bases, 5 bases remained unmatched. As DNA, the CDR3 is TGTGCCAGCAGCTCGGCTACAGGGGCTGGAAACACCATATATTTT. Translation gives CASSSATGAGNTIYF.

The rearrangement links TRBV11-3 to TRBJ2-5, with 12 bases identical to TRBD2. This CDR3 has 17 residues. Trimming removed 1 base from V and 1 base from J; junction bases left unmatched: 4. Germline loops: CDR1 SGHNT, CDR2 YENEEA. CDR3 region: CASSLGLAGEVQETQYF. CDR3 DNA: TGTGCCAGCAGCTTAGGACTAGCGGGGGAAGTCCAAGAGACCCAGTACTTC.

The table lists this clone with a few counts. For the CDR3, the DNA is TGTGCCAGCAGCCAAGATGGGCGCGGAGGGGCGGGTGAAAAACTGTTTTTT. Encoded protein: CASSQDGRGGAGEKLFF. The chain links TRBV4-2 to TRBJ1-4, with D maybe TRBD1 (5 bases). Germline-derived CDR1 and CDR2 are LGHNA and YNFKEQ. Trimming removed 0 bases at V and 7 bases at J, with 18 bases between. This CDR3 region has 17 residues.

This clone appeared once. A read error is the likely source, as a far larger clone sits one nucleotide away. This chain connects TRBV28 to TRBJ2-3, with TRBD2 matching over 9 bases. V was clipped by 5 bases and J by 6 bases; unmatched bases: 6. CDR1 and CDR2 from the germline V gene are MDHEN and SYDVKM. CDR3 length: 14 amino acids. The CDR3 bases are TGTGCCAGCAGTCAGGGACTAGCATTTGATACGCAGTATTTT. Protein sequence: CASSQGLAFDTQYF.

With regard to this clone: A far larger clone is just one base off, so this is likely a read error. The rearrangement joins TRBV30 to TRBJ2-3; D is undetermined. In germline, CDR1 is GTSNPN, CDR2 SVGIG (reference sequence). This CDR3 contains 13 residues. The CDR3 nucleotides read TGTGCCTGGAGTGTACTTAGTACAGACACGCAGTGTTTT. Translating it yields CAWSVLSTDTQCF.

Concerning this clone itself: A much larger clone is a single base away; this may be a read error. V is TRBV6-1 and J is TRBJ2-3; 10 nucleotides align to TRBD2. Per germline, CDR1 MNHNS and CDR2 SASEGT. CDR3 length equals 15 residues. The CDR3 nucleotides read TGTACCAGCAAACGACTAGCGGGCAGCACAGATACGCAGTATTTT. Its protein is CTSKRLAGSTDTQYF.

This rearrangement joins TRBV2 to TRBJ2-7; the D is unclear. Trimming removed 8 bases at V and 0 bases at J, with 14 bases between. Germline-derived CDR1 and CDR2 are SNHLY and FYNNEI. The CDR3 has 14 residues. CDR3: CASQDPGSSYEQYF. As DNA, the CDR3 is TGTGCCAGCCAGGATCCCGGAAGCTCCTACGAGCAGTACTTC. Variable domain in full (rest from reference TRBV2 and TRBJ2-7): EPEVTQTPSHQVTQMGQEVILRCVPISNHLYFYWYRQILGQKVEFLVSFYNNEISEKSEIFDDQFSVERPDGSNFTLKIRSTKLEDSAMYFCASQDPGSSYEQYFGPGTRLTVT.

This clone was counted a single time. A far more abundant clone sits one base away, making this likely a read error. V is TRBV7-2 and J is TRBJ2-2; D is unclear. V was clipped by 1 base and J by 1 base, with 7 bases between them. Germline V CDR1 and CDR2: SGHTA, FQGNSA. The CDR3 loop spans 15 amino acids. The CDR3 spells CASSLGLRNTGELFF. The CDR3, as DNA: TGTGCCAGCAGCTTAGGCCTCAGGAACACCGGGGAGCTGTTTTTT.